This TCR beta chain was sequenced during a study of blood T cell repertoires in COVID-19. Overall study context: Some COVID-19 samples were acute and others convalescent; all came from the United States, Italy and Spain. Nucleic acid was either cDNA or gDNA, and it came from T cells, B-cell-depleted T cells, or PBMCs.

This CDR3 spans 14 amino acids. From germline, CDR1 is SSHAT and CDR2 FNYEAQ (reference sequence). With respect to this clone: An end of the junction does not agree with germline; a read error may underlie this.

Original processing notes: Estimated nucleated cell counts came from reference gene primer amplification. Clones were sequenced by immunoSEQ multiplex PCR, and TCRdb holds only the in-frame ones, with some missing. V, J and clone size are those of that table, while D and trimming were read from the DNA. This sample has about 9,000 clones, with around 80% found just once. J is TRBJ2-2 and V is TRBV7-7; TRBD1 is a possible D gene (5 bases). The receptor was derived from a human donor in a cohort sampled during active COVID-19. The specimen was peripheral blood. CDR3 bases: TGTGCTAGCAGCTCCAGGGATAACACCGGGGAGCTGTTTTTT. Translating gives CASSSRDNTGELFF. Full variable domain (outside the CDR3, taken from reference TRBV7-7 and TRBJ2-2): GAGVSQSPRYKVTKRGQDVTLRCDPISSHATLYWYQQALGQGPEFLTYFNYEAQPDKSGLPSDRFSAERPEGSISTLTIQRTEQRDSAMYRCASSSRDNTGELFFGEGSRLTVL.